This T cell receptor beta chain is from a study of blood T cell repertoires in COVID-19 (dated by TCRdb to about 2020). Regarding the research as a whole: Samples covering the acute and convalescent phases of COVID-19 were provided by collaborators in the United States, Italy and Spain. The material from the prospective study consisted of cDNA or gDNA derived from T cells, B-cell-depleted T cells, or PBMCs. The dataset comprised deeply sampled blood TCRbeta repertoires from subjects exposed to, actively infected with, or recovered from COVID-19. A freely available public database, intended as a resource for researchers studying the immune response to SARS-CoV-2, is where the repertoires were released. The samples were drawn from the first 160 participants of the ongoing ImmuneRACE study and from 950 to 1,500 subjects provided by 6 global collaborators. Nearly every sample came with metadata listing a de-identified subject ID, COVID-19 status, age in years and sex. Where available, HLA class I and class II types were taken from metadata supplied by the sample provider and were not determined by assay-based typing. General study outcomes and caveats: The quantity of clinical and demographic metadata differed by source and by participant and was supplied without curation.

Comments on this clone: Its cognate antigen has yet to be identified. Base qualities are not recorded, but no much larger clone differs from it by a single base.

The collaborating institutions used their own protocols to collect whole blood in K2EDTA tubes. For TCRbeta analysis, collaborator samples were shipped as frozen whole blood, as isolated PBMCs, or as DNA extracted from either sample type. TCRbeta CDR3 regions were amplified from genomic DNA by means of the immunoSEQ Assay, a bias-controlled multiplex PCR. The source study handled its data this way. Within the assay, amplification of reference gene primers was used to estimate how many nucleated cells each sample contained. To quantify the absolute abundance of each unique TCRbeta CDR3 rearrangement, sequence reads were collapsed and filtered. For each sample, productive Simpson clonality was calculated by taking the square root of Simpson's diversity index across productive rearrangements. The immuneACCESS repertoire file appears here via TCRdb, limited to in-frame rearrangements. These files lack a portion of the clones; in checked studies, under half of the deficit traces to unresolved V genes, and the cause of the others is not known. V, J and clone size reflect that table, while D and trimming were determined from the DNA. The sample has about 77,000 clones on record, approximately 80% of them singletons. 4% to 6% of the sample is in the top ten clones.

Unmatched junction bases come to 9, with V trimmed by 4 bases and J by 6 bases. Spanning cysteine to phenylalanine, the CDR3 consists of 16 amino acids. Only the CDR3 part of the read is kept: 48 bases, read in frame from the first base. Based on the germline V gene, the CDR1 and CDR2 sequences are SGHRS and YFSETQ. The rearranged segments are TRBV5-1 and TRBJ2-2; a stretch of 10 junction bases matches TRBD1. This sequence originates from a woman in her sixties or seventies with acute or convalescent COVID-19. The source material was peripheral blood. The DNA reads TGCGCCAGCAGCAGAACCGGGACAGGGGAACCCGGGGAGCTGTTTTTT. Translation gives CASSRTGTGEPGELFF.